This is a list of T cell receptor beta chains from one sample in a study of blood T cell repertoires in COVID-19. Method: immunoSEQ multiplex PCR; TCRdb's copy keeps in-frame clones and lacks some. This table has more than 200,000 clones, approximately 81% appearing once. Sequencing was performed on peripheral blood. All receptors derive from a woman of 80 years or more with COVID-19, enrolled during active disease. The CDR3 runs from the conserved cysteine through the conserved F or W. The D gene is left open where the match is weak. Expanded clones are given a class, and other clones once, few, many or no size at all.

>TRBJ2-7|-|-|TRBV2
CASSARDNSYEQYF
TGTGCCAGCAGTGCCCGGGACAACTCCTACGAGCAGTACTTC
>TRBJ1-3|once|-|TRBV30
CAWRFGGPERGNTIYF
TGTGCCTGGAGGTTCGGGGGGCCTGAACGTGGAAACACCATATATTTT
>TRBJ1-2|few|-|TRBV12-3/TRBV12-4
CASTVGEKEGYTF
TGTGCCAGCACCGTTGGGGAGAAAGAGGGCTACACCTTC
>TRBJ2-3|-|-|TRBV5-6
CASSLITAGAVDTQYF
TGTGCCAGCAGCTTGATCACCGCGGGGGCGGTAGATACGCAGTATTTT
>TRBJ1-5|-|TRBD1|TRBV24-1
CATSDPGQGEQPQHF
TGTGCCACCAGTGACCCGGGACAGGGAGAACAGCCCCAGCATTTT
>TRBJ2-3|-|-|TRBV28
CASSVGGGGTDTQYF
TGTGCCAGCAGCGTGGGTGGAGGGGGCACAGATACGCAGTATTTT
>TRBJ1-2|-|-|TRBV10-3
CAISVSNYGYTF
TGTGCCATCAGTGTTAGTAACTATGGCTACACCTTC
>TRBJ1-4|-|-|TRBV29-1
CSTQGANEKLFF
TGCAGCACTCAGGGCGCTAATGAAAAACTGTTTTTT
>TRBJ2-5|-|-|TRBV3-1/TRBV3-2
CASSQDIGAQETQYF
TGTGCCAGCAGCCAAGATATAGGGGCCCAAGAGACCCAGTACTTC
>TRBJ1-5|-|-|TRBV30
CAWSVQGGRHQPQHF
TGTGCCTGGAGTGTACAAGGAGGGCGGCATCAGCCCCAGCATTTT
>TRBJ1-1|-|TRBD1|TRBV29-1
CSVEVTTGAEAFF
TGCAGCGTTGAAGTTACGACAGGGGCTGAAGCTTTCTTT
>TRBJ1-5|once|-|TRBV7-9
CASSLGQGNQPQHF
TGTGCCAGCAGCTTAGGACAGGGCAATCAGCCCCAGCATTTT
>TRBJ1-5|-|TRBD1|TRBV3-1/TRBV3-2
CASSPGTASNQPQHF
TGTGCCAGCAGCCCGGGGACAGCTAGCAATCAGCCCCAGCATTTT
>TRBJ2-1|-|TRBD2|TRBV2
CASNPAGGTNEQFF
TGTGCCAGCAACCCAGCGGGGGGGACTAATGAGCAGTTCTTC
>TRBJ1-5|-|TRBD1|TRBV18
CASSPDRGDSNQPQHF
TGTGCCAGCTCACCAGACAGGGGCGATAGCAATCAGCCCCAGCATTTT
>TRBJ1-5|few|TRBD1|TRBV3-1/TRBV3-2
CASSQGTGVNQPQHF
TGTGCCAGCAGCCAAGGAACAGGGGTCAATCAGCCCCAGCATTTT
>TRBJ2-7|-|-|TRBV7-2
CASSIGPAGNYEQYF
TGTGCCAGCAGTATTGGCCCAGCAGGCAACTACGAGCAGTACTTC
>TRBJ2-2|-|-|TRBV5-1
CASSLVHTPAGEGTGELFF
TGCGCCAGCAGCTTGGTTCACACGCCGGCAGGGGAAGGGACCGGGGAGCTGTTTTTT
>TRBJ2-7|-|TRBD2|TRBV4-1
CASSKGLAGGTSYEQYF
TGCGCCAGCAGCAAAGGACTAGCGGGGGGAACCTCCTACGAGCAGTACTTC
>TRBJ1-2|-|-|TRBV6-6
CASSPGLYGGYTF
TGTGCCAGCAGTCCCGGACTTTACGGTGGCTACACCTTC
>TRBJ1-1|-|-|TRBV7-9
CASSRPGKSFLEAFF
TGTGCCAGCAGCCGACCAGGGAAAAGTTTCCTAGAAGCTTTCTTT
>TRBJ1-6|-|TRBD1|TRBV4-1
CASRISMDRGRNSPLHF
TGCGCCAGCAGGATCTCCATGGACAGGGGGCGAAATTCACCCCTCCACTTT
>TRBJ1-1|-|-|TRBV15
CATSSLQMNTEAFF
TGTGCCACCAGCAGTTTACAGATGAACACTGAAGCTTTCTTT
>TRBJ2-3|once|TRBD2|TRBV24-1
CATGVAGGLASTDTQYF
TGTGCCACCGGAGTGGCGGGGGGACTCGCTAGCACAGATACGCAGTATTTT
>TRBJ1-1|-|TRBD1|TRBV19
CASTRQGDTNTEAFF
TGTGCCAGTACTCGACAGGGTGACACGAACACTGAAGCTTTCTTT
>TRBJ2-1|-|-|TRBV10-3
CAISEGDFNYNEQFF
TGTGCCATCAGTGAGGGGGACTTCAACTACAATGAGCAGTTCTTC
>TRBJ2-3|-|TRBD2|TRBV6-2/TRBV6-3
CASSAAGGAPNTQYF
TGTGCCAGCAGTGCAGCGGGGGGGGCCCCAAATACGCAGTATTTT
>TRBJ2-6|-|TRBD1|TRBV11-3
CASSPKDRVGSSGANVLTF
TGTGCCAGCAGCCCAAAGGACAGGGTGGGATCCTCTGGGGCCAACGTCCTGACTTTC
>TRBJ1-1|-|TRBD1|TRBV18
CASSSTGGTEAFF
TGTGCCAGCTCCTCGACAGGGGGGACTGAAGCTTTCTTT
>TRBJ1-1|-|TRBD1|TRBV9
CASSAGTVNTEAFF
TGTGCCAGCAGCGCCGGGACAGTGAACACTGAAGCTTTCTTT
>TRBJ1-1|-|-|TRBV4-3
CASSQRGKGNTEAFF
TGCGCCAGCAGCCAGCGCGGTAAAGGGAACACTGAAGCTTTCTTT
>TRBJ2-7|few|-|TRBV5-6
CASSSDSQVYYEQYF
TGTGCCAGCAGCTCTGACTCACAGGTATACTACGAGCAGTACTTC
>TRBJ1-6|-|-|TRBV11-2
CASSLQNSPLHF
TGTGCCAGCAGCTTACAGAATTCACCCCTCCACTTT
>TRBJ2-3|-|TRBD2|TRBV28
CASTSQTSITDTQYF
TGTGCCAGCACCTCCCAGACTAGCATCACAGATACGCAGTATTTT
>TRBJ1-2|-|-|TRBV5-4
CASTLARGGLDYGYTF
TGTGCCAGCACCCTGGCCCGGGGAGGGTTAGACTATGGCTACACCTTC
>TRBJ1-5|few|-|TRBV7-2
CASSLERNQPQHF
TGTGCCAGCAGCTTAGAGCGCAATCAGCCCCAGCATTTT
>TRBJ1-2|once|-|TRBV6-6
CASRRDGNYGYTF
TGTGCCAGCAGGCGGGACGGAAACTATGGCTACACCTTC
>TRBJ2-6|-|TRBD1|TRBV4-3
CASSQDNGQGIRSGANVLTF
TGCGCCAGCAGCCAAGATAACGGACAGGGTATTCGCTCTGGGGCCAACGTCCTGACTTTC
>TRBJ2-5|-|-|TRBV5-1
CASSLAGRETQYF
TGCGCCAGCAGCTTGGCCGGTCGGGAGACCCAGTACTTC
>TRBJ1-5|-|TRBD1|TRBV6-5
CASRRTGGNQPQHF
TGTGCCAGCAGGAGAACAGGGGGCAATCAGCCCCAGCATTTT
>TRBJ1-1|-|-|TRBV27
CASSFRQATEAFF
TGTGCCAGCAGTTTCCGGCAGGCGACTGAAGCTTTCTTT